Below, one T cell receptor (beta chain) is given with its context. CDR3 length equals 15 residues. V gave up 4 bases and J gave up 2 bases, with 12 bases separating them. Germline V gene lookup returns CDR1 MDHEN and CDR2 SYDVKM. For each subset, genomic DNA was distributed in equal portions over several immunoSEQ plates. Repertoires were generated with immunoSEQ multiplex PCR, while TCRdb's copy carries only in-frame clones and drops some. The sample carries more than 450,000 clones, roughly 78% recorded once. The data are from a study of shared clonotypes between healthy human individuals. Study information: A couple of women and three men aged 18 to 49 served as donors.

The sample was PBMCs. The sequence was obtained from a woman between 40 and 50 years old in good health. Some clones in this sample may be carry-over from other donors' samples. The chain joins TRBV28 to TRBJ1-5, with a weak D call TRBD1 (6 bases). In DNA, the CDR3 is TGTGCCAGCAGTTCCGGACAGAAAGGCAATCAGCCCCAGCATTTT. This sequence encodes CASSSGQKGNQPQHF. The variable domain in full, with the rest retrieved from reference TRBV28 and TRBJ1-5, is DVKVTQSSRYLVKRTGEKVFLECVQDMDHENMFWYRQDPGLGLRLIYFSYDVKMKEKGDIPEGYSVSREKKERFSLILESASTNQTSMYLCASSSGQKGNQPQHFGDGTRLSIL.